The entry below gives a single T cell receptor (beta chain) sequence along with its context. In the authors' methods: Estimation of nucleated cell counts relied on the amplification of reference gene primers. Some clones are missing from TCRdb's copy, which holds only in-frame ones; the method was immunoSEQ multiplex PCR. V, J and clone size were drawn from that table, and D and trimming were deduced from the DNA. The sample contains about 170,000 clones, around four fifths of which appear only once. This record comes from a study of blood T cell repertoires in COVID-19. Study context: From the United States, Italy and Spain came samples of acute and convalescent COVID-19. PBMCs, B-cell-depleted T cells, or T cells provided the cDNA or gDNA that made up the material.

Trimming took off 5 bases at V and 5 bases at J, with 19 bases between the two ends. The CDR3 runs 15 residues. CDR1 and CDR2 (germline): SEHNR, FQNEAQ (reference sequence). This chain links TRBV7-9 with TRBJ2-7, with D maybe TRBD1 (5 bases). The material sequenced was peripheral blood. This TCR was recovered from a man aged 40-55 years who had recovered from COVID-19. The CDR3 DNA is TGTGCCAGCAGCCTACCAGGGCGTGACGACAACGAGCAGTACTTC. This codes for CASSLPGRDDNEQYF.